This TCR beta chain was sequenced for a study of blood T cell repertoires in COVID-19. As for the study in general: T cells, B-cell-depleted T cells, or PBMCs supplied cDNA or gDNA.

This table comes from immunoSEQ multiplex PCR, and its TCRdb copy is limited to in-frame clones, with some not included. This sample carries more than 75,000 clones, under 90% of them seen once, and the ten largest clones take roughly 15%. Sequencing used peripheral blood. This clonotype originated in a woman in her 70s with acute or convalescent COVID-19.

In nucleotides, the CDR3 is TGTGCCACCAGCAGAGACAGGGTGAGCAATCAGCCCCAGCATTTT. This gives the protein CATSRDRVSNQPQHF. The V call is TRBV15, the J call TRBJ1-5; perhaps TRBD1 as D (5 bases). The V end was cut by 0 bases, the J end by 1 base, with 7 bases between. This CDR3 has 15 amino acids. The germline CDR1 and CDR2 sequences are LNHNV and YYDKDF (reference sequence).